This TCR beta chain was found in a study of blood T cell repertoires in COVID-19. Study as a whole: The United States, Italy and Spain provided the acute and convalescent COVID-19 samples. PBMCs, B-cell-depleted T cells, or T cells provided the cDNA or gDNA that made up the material.

This clone was counted once. Original processing notes: Amplification from reference gene primers served as the basis for estimated nucleated cell counts. The method was immunoSEQ multiplex PCR; TCRdb's version includes in-frame clones alone and lacks a portion of them. V, J and clone size were drawn from that table, and D and trimming were deduced from the DNA. This table has 85,000 to 95,000 clones, about nine tenths appearing once. The CDR3 consists of 15 residues. Trimming cost V 4 bases and J 4 bases, with 16 bases left between them. Germline loops: CDR1 MNHEY, CDR2 SVGAGI. The receptor was derived from a man in his sixties with acute or convalescent COVID-19. Sequencing used peripheral blood. V and J are TRBV6-5 and TRBJ1-2; maybe TRBD1 (5 bases). This CDR3 is CASSSPRQGGYGYTF. CDR3 coding DNA: TGTGCCAGCAGTTCCCCCCGGCAGGGTGGCTATGGCTACACCTTC.